Presented here are 23 T cell receptor beta chains from one specimen sequenced in a study of cytomegalovirus exposure and HLA in healthy donors. Primers included in the PCR were 60 Vbeta and 13 Jbeta primers. Assay used: immunoSEQ multiplex PCR; TCRdb lists only in-frame clones, some missing. The specimen's table records approximately 110,000 clones. Sequenced sample: PBMCs. The receptors derive from a man aged 35 to 55 in good health and CMV-seropositive.

This chain joins TRBV29-1 and TRBJ1-1; 7 bases map to TRBD1. Trimming at V came to 5 bases and at J to 0 bases, leaving 6 bases not matched to a gene. This CDR3 contains 14 residues. CDR1 and CDR2 from the germline V gene are SQVTM and ANQGSEA. The DNA of the CDR3 is TGCAGCGTTACCGGGACAGCAATGAACACTGAAGCTTTCTTT. Its translation is CSVTGTAMNTEAFF.

V and J are TRBV27 and TRBJ2-2, with unresolved D. The germline gives CDR1 MNHEY, CDR2 SMNVEV (reference sequence). This CDR3 spans 16 amino acids. V lost 3 bases and J lost 1, with 12 bases in between. The CDR3 loop reads CASSFSPGGNTGELFF. The CDR3 DNA sequence: TGTGCCAGCAGTTTTTCACCTGGCGGGAACACCGGGGAGCTGTTTTTT.

J is TRBJ2-3 and V is TRBV5-1, with 7 positions matching TRBD2. CDR1 SGHRS and CDR2 YFSETQ come from the germline V gene. The V segment lost 5 bases and the J segment 6 bases; nucleotides outside the gene matches: 15. The CDR3 totals 16 residues. CDR3 DNA sequence: TGCGCCAGCAGAGAATCGGGAGGCCGACGTGCGGATACGCAGTATTTT. As protein: CASRESGGRRADTQYF. Combining the CDR3 with reference TRBV5-1 and TRBJ2-3 gives the whole variable domain KAGVTQTPRYLIKTRGQQVTLSCSPISGHRSVSWYQQTPGQGLQFLFEYFSETQRNKGNFPGRFSGRQFSNSRSEMNVSTLELGDSALYLCASRESGGRRADTQYFGPGTRLTVL.

This chain links TRBV4-1 with TRBJ1-1; TRBD1 matches 8 bases. The CDR3 covers 16 residues. The V segment lost 1 base and the J segment 5 bases; nucleotides outside the gene matches: 9. The germline V gene encodes CDR1 MGHRA and CDR2 YSYEKL. The CDR3 bases are TGCGCCAGCAGCCAAGGCCCACAGGGGGAGTCTACTGAAGCTTTCTTT. Amino acids: CASSQGPQGESTEAFF.

The chain joins TRBV5-4 to TRBJ2-2; D remains unclear. The CDR3 totals 13 residues. Trimming cost V 0 bases and J 5 bases, with 5 bases left between them. The germline V gene has CDR1 SGHNT and CDR2 YYREEE (reference sequence). Written as DNA, the CDR3 is TGTGCCAGCAGCTTGGTTGTAACCGGGGAGCTGTTTTTT. Translating it yields CASSLVVTGELFF.

The chain combines TRBV5-5 with TRBJ1-1; the D gene is possibly TRBD1 (6 bases). CDR3 length equals 13 residues. Deletions cut 6 bases from V and 5 bases from J, with 14 bases between. Per the germline V gene, CDR1 is SGHKS and CDR2 is YYEKEE (reference sequence). CDR3: CASTGGGGTEAFF. CDR3 nucleotides: TGTGCCAGCACTGGGGGAGGGGGGACTGAAGCTTTCTTT.

The chain carries TRBV7-9 and TRBJ2-3, with D perhaps matching TRBD1 (6 bases). This CDR3 has 16 residues. Per the germline V gene, CDR1 is SEHNR and CDR2 is FQNEAQ (reference sequence). Trimming pared 2 bases from V and 2 bases from J, leaving 14 bases between. This CDR3 is CASSLLQGGHTDTQYF. The DNA of the CDR3 is TGTGCCAGCAGCTTACTCCAAGGGGGTCACACAGATACGCAGTATTTT.

The chain couples TRBV4-3 to TRBJ2-7; 12 bases are a match to TRBD2. V lost 4 bases, J lost 5 bases, and 3 bases stayed unmatched. CDR3 length equals 14 residues. The germline CDR1 and CDR2 sequences are LGHNA and YSLEER. In nucleotides, the CDR3 is TGCGCCAGCAGCCTTCGGACTAGCGGGAACGAGCAGTACTTC. Protein: CASSLRTSGNEQYF.

The V gene is TRBV7-6, the J gene TRBJ2-7; D is undetermined. The CDR3 is 13 amino acids. From germline, CDR1 is SGHVS and CDR2 FNYEAQ. Deletions cut 5 bases from V and 0 bases from J, with 8 bases between. The CDR3 spells CASSTDISYEQYF. The CDR3 DNA reads as TGTGCCAGCAGCACCGACATCTCCTACGAGCAGTACTTC.

The rearrangement links TRBV11-2 to TRBJ2-1, with 9 bases lining up with TRBD2. The CDR3 runs to 12 residues. V lost 4 bases, J lost 12 bases, and 4 bases stayed unmatched. Germline-derived CDR1 and CDR2 are SGHAT and FQNNGV. DNA of the CDR3: TGTGCCAGCAGCTATAGCGGGAGCGTGCAGTTCTTC. This codes for CASSYSGSVQFF. Combining the CDR3 with reference TRBV11-2 and TRBJ2-1 gives the whole variable domain EAGVAQSPRYKIIEKRQSVAFWCNPISGHATLYWYQQILGQGPKLLIQFQNNGVVDDSQLPKDRFSAERLKGVDSTLKIQPAKLEDSAVYLCASSYSGSVQFFGPGTRLTVL.

V and J are TRBV5-1 and TRBJ2-1; weak D call: TRBD2 (5 bases). Germline-derived CDR1 and CDR2 are SGHRS and YFSETQ. Trimming removed 4 bases from V and 6 bases from J, with 14 bases in between. The CDR3 loop spans 14 amino acids. CDR3 sequence reads: CASSPAREGNEQFF. The CDR3 DNA reads as TGCGCCAGCAGCCCGGCCAGAGAGGGCAATGAGCAGTTCTTC.

V and J are TRBV11-2 and TRBJ1-2; possibly TRBD1 for D (6 bases). This CDR3 spans 13 amino acids. Deletions cut 1 base from V and 6 bases from J, with 9 bases between. Germline lookup yields CDR1 SGHAT and CDR2 FQNNGV. The CDR3 sequence: CASSLGYRDGYTF. The CDR3 DNA sequence: TGTGCCAGCAGCTTAGGCTACAGGGATGGCTACACCTTC. The entire variable domain, with the rest obtained from reference TRBV11-2 and TRBJ1-2, is as follows: EAGVAQSPRYKIIEKRQSVAFWCNPISGHATLYWYQQILGQGPKLLIQFQNNGVVDDSQLPKDRFSAERLKGVDSTLKIQPAKLEDSAVYLCASSLGYRDGYTFGSGTRLTVV.

The gene calls are TRBV9 and TRBJ2-1, with 10 bases lining up with TRBD1. V trimming: 8 bases; J trimming: 6 bases; junction bases outside the gene matches: 14. Germline V lookup: CDR1 SGDLS, CDR2 YYNGEE. The CDR3 sequence is 16 residues long. The CDR3 DNA is TGTGCCAGTTCAATTGGGGTAGGGACAGGGGTCAATGAGCAGTTCTTC. Protein sequence: CASSIGVGTGVNEQFF.

A remark on this clone: A junction end diverges from the germline sequence, so it may reflect a read error. CDR3 in DNA: TGTGCCAGCAGCTTGGACAGTCACTTCTTCTTC. Translating gives CASSLDSHFFF. This chain links TRBV7-9 with TRBJ1-2; perhaps TRBD1 as D (6 bases). In germline, CDR1 is SEHNR, CDR2 FQNEAQ (reference sequence). The length of the CDR3 is 11 residues. The full variable domain, with the rest looked up from reference TRBV7-9 and TRBJ1-2, is DTGVSQNPRHKITKRGQNVTFRCDPISEHNRLYWYRQTLGQGPEFLTYFQNEAQLEKSRLLSDRFSAERPKGSFSTLEIQRTEQGDSAMYLCASSLDSHFFFGSGTRLTVV.

This chain joins TRBV30 and TRBJ2-5, with TRBD2 matching over 7 bases. The closer fit of TRBJ2-7 to the DNA end suggests the J call may be wrong. CDR3 length: 13 residues. Germline CDR1 GTSNPN, CDR2 SVGIG (reference sequence). Written as DNA, the CDR3 is TGTGCCTGGAGTTGGCAGGGAGGGTACGAGCAGTACTTC. Its translation is CAWSWQGGYEQYF.

The chain carries TRBV7-9 and TRBJ2-2; 9 bases fit TRBD1. CDR1 and CDR2 (germline): SEHNR, FQNEAQ (reference sequence). The ends lost 6 bases at V and 7 bases at J; junction bases unmatched: 3. The CDR3 consists of 13 residues. CDR3 amino acids: CASRGTGHGELFF. Here the CDR3 DNA reads TGTGCCAGCAGAGGGACAGGGCACGGGGAGCTGTTTTTT.

The CDR3 sequence is CAWRPSELEAFF. The DNA for the CDR3 is TGTGCCTGGAGGCCTTCGGAACTAGAAGCTTTCTTT. The chain recombines TRBV30 with TRBJ1-1; D is unclear. Germline CDR1 GTSNPN, CDR2 SVGIG (reference sequence). V was clipped by 3 bases and J by 8 bases, with 13 bases between them. The CDR3 runs 12 residues. Full variable domain (missing parts from reference TRBV30 and TRBJ1-1): SQTIHQWPATLVQPVGSPLSLECTVEGTSNPNLYWYRQAAGRGLQLLFYSVGIGQISSEVPQNLSASRPQDRQFILSSKKLLLSDSGFYLCAWRPSELEAFFGQGTRLTVV.

V usage is TRBV14 and J usage is TRBJ2-1; D perhaps matches TRBD2 (6 bases). The germline V gene has CDR1 SGHDN and CDR2 FVKESK. This CDR3 is built from 16 residues. The ends were cut back, 0 bases at V and 10 bases at J, with 19 bases in the middle. CDR3: CASSQDWSAGTGEQFF. The CDR3 DNA is TGTGCCAGCAGCCAAGATTGGAGTGCGGGGACGGGAGAGCAGTTCTTC.

The chain uses TRBV6-5 and TRBJ1-5; TRBD1 matches at 10 bases. V shed 6 bases, J shed 2 bases, and the junction held 4 bases outside the gene matches. There are 15 residues in the CDR3. CDR1 and CDR2 from the germline V gene are MNHEY and SVGAGI. CDR3 sequence reads: CASSPGTGGNQPQHF. In DNA, the CDR3 is TGTGCCAGCAGCCCCGGGACAGGGGGCAATCAGCCCCAGCATTTT.

J is TRBJ2-3 and V is TRBV5-1; 8 positions agree with TRBD1. The CDR3 spans 15 residues. The germline V gene encodes CDR1 SGHRS and CDR2 YFSETQ. Trimming removed 0 bases from V and 1 base from J; junction bases left unmatched: 1. For the CDR3, the DNA is TGCGCCAGCAGCTTGGACAGGGGGGGCACAGATACGCAGTATTTT. As protein: CASSLDRGGTDTQYF. The whole variable domain, filled in from reference TRBV5-1 and TRBJ2-3, reads KAGVTQTPRYLIKTRGQQVTLSCSPISGHRSVSWYQQTPGQGLQFLFEYFSETQRNKGNFPGRFSGRQFSNSRSEMNVSTLELGDSALYLCASSLDRGGTDTQYFGPGTRLTVL.

The chain employs TRBV28 and TRBJ2-3; 11 positions match TRBD2. With 6 bases clipped from V and 2 bases from J, the junction kept 7 bases outside the gene matches. Looked up from germline, CDR1 is MDHEN and CDR2 is SYDVKM. CDR3 length: 16 residues. The chain's CDR3 is CASRNPGLAATDTQYF. The CDR3 DNA follows: TGTGCCAGCAGGAACCCGGGACTAGCGGCCACAGATACGCAGTATTTT.

This sequence joins TRBV4-3 and TRBJ2-7; no clear D gene. The CDR3 covers 14 residues. Germline values: CDR1 LGHNA, CDR2 YSLEER. The V end lost 0 bases, the J end lost 0 bases, and 6 bases lay between the germline ends. The CDR3 sequence: CASSQDSSSYEQYF. The CDR3 coding sequence is TGCGCCAGCAGCCAAGACTCGAGCTCCTACGAGCAGTACTTC.

The CDR3 loop is CASSPGTSGVYNEQFF. CDR3 DNA sequence: TGTGCCAGCAGCCCTGGGACTAGCGGGGTCTACAATGAGCAGTTCTTC. The chain has TRBV7-9 and TRBJ2-1, with TRBD2 matching 13 bases. Looked up from germline, CDR1 is SEHNR and CDR2 is FQNEAQ (reference sequence). V dropped 5 bases and J dropped 3; count of bases not matched to a gene: 4. This CDR3 has 16 residues.